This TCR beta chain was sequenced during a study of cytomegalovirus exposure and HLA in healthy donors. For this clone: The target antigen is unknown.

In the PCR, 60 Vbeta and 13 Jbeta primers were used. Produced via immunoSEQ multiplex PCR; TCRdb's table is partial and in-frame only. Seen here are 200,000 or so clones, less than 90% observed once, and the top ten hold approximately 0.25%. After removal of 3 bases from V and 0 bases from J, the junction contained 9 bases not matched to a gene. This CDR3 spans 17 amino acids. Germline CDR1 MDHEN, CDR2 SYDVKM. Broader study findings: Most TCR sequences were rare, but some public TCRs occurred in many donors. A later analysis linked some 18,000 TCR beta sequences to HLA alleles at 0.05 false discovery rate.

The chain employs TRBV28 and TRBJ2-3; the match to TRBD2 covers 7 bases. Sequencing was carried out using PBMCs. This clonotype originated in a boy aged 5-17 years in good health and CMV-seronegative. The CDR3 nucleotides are TGTGCCAGCAGTTTGGGGCTAGGGAGGGGAAGCACAGATACGCAGTATTTT. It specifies CASSLGLGRGSTDTQYF.